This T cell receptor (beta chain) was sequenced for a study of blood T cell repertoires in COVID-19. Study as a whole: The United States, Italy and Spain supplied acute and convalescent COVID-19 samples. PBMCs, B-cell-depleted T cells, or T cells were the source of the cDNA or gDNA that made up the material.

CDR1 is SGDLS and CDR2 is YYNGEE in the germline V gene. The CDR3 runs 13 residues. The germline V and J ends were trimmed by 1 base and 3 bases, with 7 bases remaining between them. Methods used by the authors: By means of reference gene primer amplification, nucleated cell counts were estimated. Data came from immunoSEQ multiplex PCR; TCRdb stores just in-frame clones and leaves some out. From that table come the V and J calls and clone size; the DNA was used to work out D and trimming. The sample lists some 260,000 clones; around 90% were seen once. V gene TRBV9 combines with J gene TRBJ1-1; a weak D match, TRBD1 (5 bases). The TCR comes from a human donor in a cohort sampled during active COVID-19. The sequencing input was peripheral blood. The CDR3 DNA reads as TGTGCCAGCAGCGTATTAGGGGACACTGAAGCTTTCTTT. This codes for CASSVLGDTEAFF.